This record looks at one T cell receptor (beta chain) sequence and its context. This record comes from a study of blood T cell repertoires in COVID-19. The wider study: Italy, Spain and the United States were the sources of the convalescent and acute COVID-19 samples. Nucleic acid was either cDNA or gDNA, and it came from T cells, B-cell-depleted T cells, or PBMCs.

Study processing details: Scientists estimated how many nucleated cells there were by amplifying reference gene primers. Libraries were prepared by immunoSEQ multiplex PCR; TCRdb keeps only in-frame clonotypes and omits some of them. The DNA was the basis for D and trimming; V, J and clone size are from that table. The table has under 150,000 clones, around 81% seen once. Losses at the gene ends were 5 bases for V and 0 bases for J; bases not matched to a gene: 9. Germline CDR1 reads MDHEN; CDR2 reads SYDVKM. This CDR3 region has 16 residues. The TCR was taken from a woman aged 55-75 years with active or convalescent COVID-19. The sample was peripheral blood. The chain links TRBV28 to TRBJ1-2; 7 positions match TRBD1. DNA for the CDR3: TGTGCCAGCAGTGACAGAAAGACAGGGACTAACTATGGCTACACCTTC. This codes for CASSDRKTGTNYGYTF.